This T cell receptor beta chain was found in a study of metastatic and nonmetastatic thyroid tumors. Study-level background: For malignant and benign thyroid patients, tumor or nodule tissue and blood were the sources whose repertoires were compared.

Overall study findings and caveats: As reported, TCR beta diversity in blood and tumor was significantly higher in malignant thyroid tumors than in benign nodules.

Germline V gene lookup returns CDR1 MDHEN and CDR2 SYDVKM. The ends were cut back, 6 bases at V and 3 bases at J, with 18 bases in the middle. This CDR3 contains 15 residues. As processed by the authors: CDR3 was compared across clinicopathological groups, and the resulting differences were used to build a distant-metastasis classifier for papillary thyroid cancer. TCRdb reassembled clones from the PCR reads with MiXCR. TCRdb assigned the V and J calls; the authors' analysis was not used. The top ten hold around 8% of the sample, which has some 15,000 clones, 20% to 25% seen once. In the case of this clone: As yet, its antigen is unknown.

Thyroid surgery took place with no prior treatment in any patient. The chain couples TRBV28 to TRBJ2-7; D possibly corresponds to TRBD2 (5 bases). This sequence originates from a female donor with papillary thyroid cancer or a benign thyroid nodule (not recorded which). Some clones in this sample may be carry-over from other donors' samples. The source material was blood. The CDR3 region has the DNA TGTGCCAGCAGCCTCACTCTAGCAGAAGTCTACGAGCAGTACTTC. Protein: CASSLTLAEVYEQYF. The full variable domain, completed using reference TRBV28 and TRBJ2-7, is DVKVTQSSRYLVKRTGEKVFLECVQDMDHENMFWYRQDPGLGLRLIYFSYDVKMKEKGDIPEGYSVSREKKERFSLILESASTNQTSMYLCASSLTLAEVYEQYFGPGTRLTVT.